Following are 26 T cell receptor beta chains from one sample sequenced in a study of T cell responses to AZD1222 COVID-19 vaccine. Profiled with immunoSEQ multiplex PCR; TCRdb holds only in-frame clones, not every one. The sample yields 150,000 or so clones, about 90% seen once. This sample comprised peripheral blood, obtained on day 0 of MenACWY control vaccination. The receptor source for this set is an adult in good health.

CDR3 sequence (DNA): TGTGCCAGCAGCTCGACAGGGAACACTGAAGCTTTCTTT. The encoded protein is CASSSTGNTEAFF. The rearrangement uses TRBV11-3 and TRBJ1-1, with D possibly TRBD1 on 6 matching bases. Germline V gene lookup returns CDR1 SGHNT and CDR2 YENEEA. The CDR3 is 13 residues long. V dropped 4 bases and J dropped 1 base, with 7 bases sitting between them.

The J gene is TRBJ1-1, the V gene TRBV24-1, with D uncertain. The V end lost 4 bases, the J end lost 3 bases, and 5 bases lay between the germline ends. Germline-derived CDR1 and CDR2 are KGHDR and SFDVKD. The CDR3 runs 12 residues. As DNA, the CDR3 is TGTGCCACCAGTGACCTAGACACTGAAGCTTTCTTT. Protein product: CATSDLDTEAFF.

The genes are TRBV10-3 and TRBJ1-1; 8 nucleotides line up with TRBD1. Germline CDR1 is ENHRY and CDR2 is SYGVKD. The CDR3 has 11 amino acids. V dropped 8 bases and J dropped 5; count of bases not matched to a gene: 1. The CDR3 DNA reads TGTGCCATCGGGACAGGAACTGAAGCTTTCTTT. This gives the protein CAIGTGTEAFF.

The chain is built from TRBV7-3 and TRBJ2-1, with D perhaps TRBD2 (6 bases). The germline V and J ends were trimmed by 6 bases and 6 bases, with 18 bases remaining between them. Germline V gene data show CDR1 as SGHTA and CDR2 as FQGTGA. This CDR3 region has 15 residues. The CDR3 sequence is CASSEGSAGGNEQFF. DNA for the CDR3: TGTGCCAGCAGTGAAGGGAGCGCCGGGGGCAATGAGCAGTTCTTC.

The gene calls are TRBV10-1 and TRBJ2-3; maybe TRBD2 (6 bases). Germline-derived CDR1 and CDR2 are WNHNN and SYGVQD (reference sequence). The CDR3 runs 15 residues. The germline V and J ends were trimmed by 0 bases and 0 bases, with 7 bases remaining between them. CDR3 coding DNA: TGCGCCAGCAGTGAGTCAGGGACTAGCACAGATACGCAGTATTTT. This sequence encodes CASSESGTSTDTQYF.

As DNA, the CDR3 is TGTGCCAGCAGCCATGCTGGTCTGTCATGGGAGCAGTTCTTC. Translating it yields CASSHAGLSWEQFF. The V and J genes are TRBV3-1 (or the pseudogene TRBV3-2) and TRBJ2-1; D remains ambiguous. The V gene lost 3 bases and the J gene lost 10 bases, with 16 bases spanning the gap. The germline V gene has CDR1 LGHDT and CDR2 YNNKEL (reference sequence). The CDR3 length is 14 residues.

This rearrangement joins TRBV9 to TRBJ1-3; D unclear. Germline loops: CDR1 SGDLS, CDR2 YYNGEE. Trimming stripped 0 bases from V and 4 bases from J, with 8 bases between. This CDR3 contains 14 residues. The CDR3 sequence: CASSVATGGNTIYF. The CDR3 coding sequence is TGTGCCAGCAGCGTAGCTACGGGAGGAAACACCATATATTTT.

This chain connects TRBV7-2 to TRBJ2-7; D unresolved. The length of the CDR3 is 13 residues. The germline V and J ends were trimmed by 0 bases and 6 bases, with 9 bases remaining between them. Germline lookup yields CDR1 SGHTA and CDR2 FQGNSA. This chain's CDR3 is CASSLALTSEQYF. The CDR3 coding sequence is TGTGCCAGCAGCTTAGCCCTAACCTCCGAGCAGTACTTC. Full variable domain (missing parts from reference TRBV7-2 and TRBJ2-7): GAGVSQSPSNKVTEKGKDVELRCDPISGHTALYWYRQSLGQGLEFLIYFQGNSAPDKSGLPSDRFSAERTGGSVSTLTIQRTQQEDSAVYLCASSLALTSEQYFGPGTRLTVT.

The rearrangement uses TRBV9 and TRBJ2-7; weak D call: TRBD2 (6 bases). There are 14 residues in the CDR3. Germline V CDR1 and CDR2: SGDLS, YYNGEE. Trimming cost V 0 bases and J 3 bases, with 10 bases left between them. The CDR3 coding sequence is TGTGCCAGCAGCGTAGTCGCTAGCGACTACGAGCAGTACTTC. Translation: CASSVVASDYEQYF.

The chain combines TRBV28 with TRBJ1-2; tentative D call: TRBD1 (6 bases). Germline assignment: CDR1 MDHEN and CDR2 SYDVKM. The CDR3 covers 13 residues. V shed 5 bases and J shed 5 bases, with 12 bases lying between them. The CDR3 protein is CASSPQGQYGYTF. The CDR3 DNA sequence: TGTGCCAGCAGTCCTCAGGGGCAATATGGCTACACCTTC.

The chain has TRBV5-5 and TRBJ2-7; 11 positions agree with TRBD2. The ends lost 0 bases at V and 4 bases at J; junction bases unmatched: 3. The CDR3 consists of 15 residues. The germline V gene has CDR1 SGHKS and CDR2 YYEKEE (reference sequence). The CDR3 sequence is CASSLGGTSGYEQYF. The CDR3 region has the DNA TGTGCCAGCAGCTTGGGAGGGACTAGCGGTTACGAGCAGTACTTC.

This sequence joins TRBV5-6 and TRBJ2-2; 7 bases align to TRBD1. CDR1 and CDR2 (germline): SGHDT, YYEEEE. With 6 bases clipped from V and 6 bases from J, the junction kept 11 bases outside the gene matches. The CDR3 consists of 15 residues. The CDR3 DNA reads as TGTGCCAGCACCCTCCTCGACAGGGTGGCCGGGGAGCTGTTTTTT. Translated: CASTLLDRVAGELFF. Filled out from reference TRBV5-6 and TRBJ2-2, the complete variable domain reads DAGVTQSPTHLIKTRGQQVTLRCSPKSGHDTVSWYQQALGQGPQFIFQYYEEEERQRGNFPDRFSGHQFPNYSSELNVNALLLGDSALYLCASTLLDRVAGELFFGEGSRLTVL.

This clone was seen only a few times. This chain joins TRBV6-4 and TRBJ2-3; D is possibly TRBD1 (6 bases). V was shortened by 3 bases and J by 0 bases, with 7 bases between the two germline ends. The CDR3 length is 14 residues. Germline V lookup: CDR1 MRHNA, CDR2 SNTAGT. The CDR3 sequence: CASSEGASTDTQYF. Here the CDR3 DNA reads TGTGCCAGCAGTGAGGGGGCTAGCACAGATACGCAGTATTTT.

The chain couples TRBV3-1 (or the pseudogene TRBV3-2) to TRBJ1-1, with D possibly being TRBD1 (5 bases). Germline V gene lookup returns CDR1 LGHDT and CDR2 YNNKEL (reference sequence). The CDR3 length is 15 residues. V lost 4 bases and J lost 3, with 15 bases in between. This CDR3 is CASSRGTDGDTEAFF. In DNA, the CDR3 is TGTGCCAGCAGCCGAGGGACGGACGGAGACACTGAAGCTTTCTTT.

The chain combines TRBV5-6 with TRBJ1-2; 8 bases agree with TRBD1. The CDR3 is 15 residues long. In germline, CDR1 is SGHDT, CDR2 YYEEEE. The V gene end was trimmed by 4 bases and the J gene end by 4 bases; junction bases not matched to a gene: 9. The CDR3 sequence is CASSRNRGVGYGYTF. The CDR3 region has the DNA TGTGCCAGCAGCCGTAACAGGGGGGTCGGCTATGGCTACACCTTC.

The chain uses TRBV6-5 and TRBJ1-2; D might be TRBD1 (5 bases). This CDR3 has 15 amino acids. Germline V lookup: CDR1 MNHEY, CDR2 SVGAGI. The V gene lost 0 bases and the J gene lost 0 bases, with 8 bases spanning the gap. This CDR3 reads CASSYSGRANYGYTF. The CDR3 DNA is TGTGCCAGCAGTTACTCGGGCAGGGCTAACTATGGCTACACCTTC.

The rearrangement uses TRBV2 and TRBJ2-3, with D unresolved. This CDR3 is built from 14 residues. V shed 7 bases and J shed 2 bases, with 13 bases lying between them. Germline values: CDR1 SNHLY, CDR2 FYNNEI. The CDR3 is CASKTDTATDTQYF. DNA of the CDR3: TGTGCCAGCAAAACCGACACAGCCACAGATACGCAGTATTTT.

The rearrangement links TRBV28 to TRBJ1-5, with 10 positions matching TRBD1. The V gene end was trimmed by 3 bases and the J gene end by 6 bases; junction bases not matched to a gene: 5. CDR1 and CDR2 from the germline V gene are MDHEN and SYDVKM. The CDR3 extends over 15 amino acids. The DNA for the CDR3 is TGTGCCAGCAGTTTCCGGGACAGGGGTTTTCAGCCCCAGCATTTT. Protein product: CASSFRDRGFQPQHF.

Note on this clone: Being one base from a much bigger clone, this may be a read error. The sample holds other DNA sequences that translate to the same CDR3. This chain connects TRBV2 to TRBJ1-1; D unresolved. Deletions cut 2 bases from V and 1 base from J, with 5 bases between. Germline V gene data show CDR1 as SNHLY and CDR2 as FYNNEI. The CDR3 is made up of 13 amino acids. CDR3 in DNA: TGTGCCAGCAGTGAACTCCCGAACACTGAAGCTTTCTTT. This translates into CASSELPNTEAFF.

CDR3 nucleotides: TGTGCCAGCAGCTCACTCCAAGGGGCAGGCCTTGGGGAGACCCAGTACTTC. This sequence encodes CASSSLQGAGLGETQYF. The chain links TRBV7-9 to TRBJ2-5; possible D gene TRBD1, 5 bases. Germline values: CDR1 SEHNR, CDR2 FQNEAQ (reference sequence). The ends were cut back, 4 bases at V and 5 bases at J, with 23 bases in the middle. The CDR3 is 17 residues long.

This chain uses TRBV9 with TRBJ2-7, with D possibly matching TRBD1 (6 bases). Germline V lookup: CDR1 SGDLS, CDR2 YYNGEE. The V gene lost 4 bases and the J gene lost 7 bases, with 18 bases spanning the gap. The CDR3 runs 14 residues. CDR3 bases: TGTGCCAGCAGCAGGGGCAGGGGAACGGAGGAGCAGTACTTC. It yields the protein CASSRGRGTEEQYF. Supplemented by reference TRBV9 and TRBJ2-7, the full variable domain reads DSGVTQTPKHLITATGQRVTLRCSPRSGDLSVYWYQQSLDQGLQFLIQYYNGEERAKGNILERFSAQQFPDLHSELNLSSLELGDSALYFCASSRGRGTEEQYFGPGTRLTVT.

This clone was found once. This chain links TRBV28 with TRBJ1-1; no clear D. The CDR3 loop spans 13 amino acids. Germline CDR1 is MDHEN and CDR2 is SYDVKM. V gave up 6 bases and J gave up 4 bases, with 12 bases separating them. The DNA of the CDR3 is TGTGCCAGCAGCCCAACTCGGTCCACTGAAGCTTTCTTT. Translated, it gives CASSPTRSTEAFF.

Details on this clone: The same CDR3 can be traced to other DNA sequences in this sample. This sequence joins TRBV6-2 or TRBV6-3 and TRBJ2-7; TRBD2 agrees at 15 bases. Germline CDR1 reads MNHEY; CDR2 reads SVGEGT. This CDR3 comprises 15 residues. Trimming cost V 2 bases and J 4 bases; bases outside gene matches: 0. The CDR3 nucleotides are TGTGCCAGCAGTTACGGGACTAGCGGGAGGTACGAGCAGTACTTC. Translated: CASSYGTSGRYEQYF.

This clone was seen once. The chain has TRBV5-1 and TRBJ1-5; D gene uncertain. Between the trimmed V and J ends, which lost 0 bases and 5 bases, there was a span of 6 bases. The CDR3 runs 13 residues. Germline lookup yields CDR1 SGHRS and CDR2 YFSETQ. The CDR3 region has the DNA TGCGCCAGCAGCTTGGCCCCGGATCAGCCCCAGCATTTT. Its protein is CASSLAPDQPQHF.

V and J are TRBV5-6 and TRBJ2-5, with TRBD2 as a possible D gene (5 bases). The CDR3 has 15 residues. Germline values: CDR1 SGHDT, CDR2 YYEEEE. Trimming took 0 bases from V and 5 from J, leaving 14 bases between them. The CDR3 loop reads CASSLALAGLETQYF. The CDR3 nucleotides are TGTGCCAGCAGCTTGGCCCTAGCTGGTTTGGAGACCCAGTACTTC.

The chain joins TRBV10-3 to TRBJ1-2; TRBD1 is a possible D gene (5 bases). The V gene's germline CDR1 is ENHRY and CDR2 SYGVKD. V dropped 9 bases and J dropped 4 bases, with 21 bases sitting between them. The CDR3 has 15 residues. The CDR3 sequence: CAINPGRQRPYGYTF. CDR3 in DNA: TGTGCCATTAACCCGGGACGACAACGTCCCTATGGCTACACCTTC.